The 21 T cell receptor beta chains given below trace back to one sample, sequenced in a study of T cells expressing NK-cell markers. From its re-call of the 5' RACE reads, TCRdb lists each CDR3 protein once, without DNA. The repertoire table contains 400,000 to 550,000 distinct CDR3 sequences. Sequencing was done on a sample of blood T cells: a sorted CD56 or NKG2C T cell subset, CD4+ or CD8+ T cells, or bulk PBMC T cells (not recorded which). The receptor source for this set is a woman aged 18-70 years in good health.

The CDR3 protein is CASSPRLAGSANTGELFF. The chain joins TRBV6-1 to TRBJ2-2; TCRdb designates TRBD2, a call that cannot be tested without DNA. CDR1 is MNHNS and CDR2 is SASEGT in the germline V gene. The CDR3 runs 18 residues.

This chain uses TRBV7-2 with TRBJ2-7; TCRdb's D call, TRBD1, is unchecked because there is no DNA. The CDR3 has 15 amino acids. Germline CDR1 is SGHTA and CDR2 is FQGNSA. CDR3 in amino acids: CASSFGQGDSYEQYF.

V usage is TRBV12-3 or TRBV12-4 and J usage is TRBJ2-1; TCRdb's D call, TRBD2, is unchecked because there is no DNA. The CDR3 runs to 16 residues. CDR3 amino acids: CVSSPPTSGTYNEQFF.

J is TRBJ1-4 and V is TRBV7-9. Germline lookup yields CDR1 SEHNR and CDR2 FQNEAQ (reference sequence). The CDR3 totals 13 residues. CDR3 in amino acids: CASSHATNEKLFF.

The V call is TRBV20-1, the J call TRBJ2-1. From germline, CDR1 is DFQATT and CDR2 SNEGSKA (reference sequence). This CDR3 is 12 amino acids long. CDR3 sequence reads: CSARWDYNEQFF.

The chain combines TRBV9 with TRBJ1-2; TCRdb designates TRBD1, a call that cannot be tested without DNA. Germline assignment: CDR1 SGDLS and CDR2 YYNGEE. CDR3 length: 13 amino acids. The CDR3 sequence is CASSLTGNRGYTF.

This sequence joins TRBV3-1 and TRBJ2-7; TCRdb returns TRBD1, unconfirmable since there is no DNA. This CDR3 comprises 13 residues. Looked up from germline, CDR1 is LGHDT and CDR2 is YNNKEL (reference sequence). The CDR3 spells CASSPRTEGEQYF.

This rearrangement joins TRBV7-2 to TRBJ2-1; TCRdb's D call, TRBD1, is unchecked because there is no DNA. CDR1 is SGHTA, CDR2 FQGNSA, per germline. This CDR3 comprises 16 residues. The chain's CDR3 is CASSPRGAGGTHEQFF.

The chain couples TRBV5-6 to TRBJ2-1; TCRdb lists TRBD2, though no DNA is available to test this call. The CDR3 is 16 residues long. CDR1 and CDR2 (germline): SGHDT, YYEEEE. CDR3 protein: CASTPIAGGPHNEQFF.

The chain uses TRBV7-8 and TRBJ1-1; TCRdb selects TRBD1, and the lack of DNA leaves this call unchecked. Germline V lookup: CDR1 SGHVS, CDR2 FQNEAQ. The CDR3 totals 12 residues. The CDR3: CASSTQGRLAFF. The variable domain in full, completed from reference TRBV7-8 and TRBJ1-1, reads GAGVSQSPRYKVAKRGQDVALRCDPISGHVSLFWYQQALGQGPEFLTYFQNEAQLDKSGLPSDRFFAERPEGSVSTLKIQRTQQEDSAVYLCASSTQGRLAFFGQGTRLTVV.

The rearrangement joins TRBV5-5 to TRBJ1-1; TCRdb designates TRBD1, a call that cannot be tested without DNA. The CDR3 has 14 amino acids. Germline V gene sequence: CDR1 SGHKS, CDR2 YYEKEE (reference sequence). CDR3: CASSGSTGNTEAFF.

V and J are TRBV12-3 or TRBV12-4 and TRBJ2-3. The CDR3 totals 11 residues. The CDR3 sequence is CASSWSGTQYF.

The rearrangement joins TRBV7-9 to TRBJ1-4; the D call from TCRdb, TRBD1, cannot be confirmed without DNA. The germline V gene has CDR1 SEHNR and CDR2 FQNEAQ (reference sequence). This CDR3 comprises 15 residues. The CDR3 protein is CASSFSGGTNEKLFF.

The chain couples TRBV24-1 to TRBJ2-2; absent DNA, TCRdb's TRBD1 call cannot be checked. This CDR3 spans 14 amino acids. From germline, CDR1 is KGHDR and CDR2 SFDVKD. CDR3: CATSEDQGAGELVF.

The V gene is TRBV18, the J gene TRBJ1-1; the D call from TCRdb, TRBD1, cannot be confirmed without DNA. This CDR3 has 15 residues. Germline CDR1 and CDR2: KGHSH and LQKENI. CDR3 residues: CASSPDRGPNTEAFF.

The CDR3 sequence: CSARKGGSSSSYNEQFF. The rearrangement links TRBV20-1 to TRBJ2-1; the TCRdb D gene call, TRBD1, has no DNA to confirm it. Germline CDR1 reads DFQATT; CDR2 reads SNEGSKA (reference sequence). This CDR3 has 17 amino acids.

CDR3 loop: CATSDAGEAGELFF. This sequence joins TRBV24-1 and TRBJ2-2; the TCRdb D gene call, TRBD2, has no DNA to confirm it. There are 14 residues in the CDR3. Germline V gene sequence: CDR1 KGHDR, CDR2 SFDVKD.

This chain connects TRBV21-1 to TRBJ2-5; no DNA is available, so the TRBD1 call from TCRdb remains unchecked. TRBV21-1 is classified as a pseudogene. The CDR3 is made up of 16 amino acids. This CDR3 reads CASSKIGRGRGKTQYF.

The chain uses TRBV6-1 and TRBJ1-5; the D call of TRBD1 rests on TCRdb alone, since no DNA is present to check it. The CDR3 covers 15 residues. The germline V gene has CDR1 MNHNS and CDR2 SASEGT. The CDR3 region is CASRGQGKSNQPQHF.

Here the CDR3 reads CSARDVQTDGGEQFF. The V call is TRBV20-1, the J call TRBJ2-1. Germline CDR1 and CDR2: DFQATT and SNEGSKA (reference sequence). This CDR3 comprises 15 residues.

The CDR3 here is CASSSGTRWDGNEQFF. V and J are TRBV5-1 and TRBJ2-1; without DNA, the TCRdb call of TRBD2 cannot be checked. Per the germline V gene, CDR1 is SGHRS and CDR2 is YFSETQ. The CDR3 length is 16 residues.